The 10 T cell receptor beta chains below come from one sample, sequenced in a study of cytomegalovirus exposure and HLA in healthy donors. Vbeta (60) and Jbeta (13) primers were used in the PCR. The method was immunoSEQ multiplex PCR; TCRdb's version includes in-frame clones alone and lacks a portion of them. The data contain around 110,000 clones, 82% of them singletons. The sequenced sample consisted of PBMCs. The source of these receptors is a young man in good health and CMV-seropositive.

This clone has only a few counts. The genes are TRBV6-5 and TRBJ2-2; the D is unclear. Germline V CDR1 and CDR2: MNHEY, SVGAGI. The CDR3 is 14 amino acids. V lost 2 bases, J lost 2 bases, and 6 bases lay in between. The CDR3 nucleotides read TGTGCCAGCAGTTACAGGAGCAACACCGGGGAGCTGTTTTTT. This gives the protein CASSYRSNTGELFF.

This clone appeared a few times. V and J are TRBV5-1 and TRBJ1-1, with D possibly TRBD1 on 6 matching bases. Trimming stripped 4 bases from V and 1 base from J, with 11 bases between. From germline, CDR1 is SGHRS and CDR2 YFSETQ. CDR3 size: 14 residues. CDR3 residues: CASSLGHSNTEAFF. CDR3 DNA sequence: TGCGCCAGCAGCCTGGGACATTCGAACACTGAAGCTTTCTTT.

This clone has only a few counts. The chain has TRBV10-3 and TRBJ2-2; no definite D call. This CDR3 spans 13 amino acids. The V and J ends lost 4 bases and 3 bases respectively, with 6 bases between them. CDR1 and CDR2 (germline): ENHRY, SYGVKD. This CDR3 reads CAISGHDTGELFF. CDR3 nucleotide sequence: TGTGCCATCAGTGGACATGACACCGGGGAGCTGTTTTTT.

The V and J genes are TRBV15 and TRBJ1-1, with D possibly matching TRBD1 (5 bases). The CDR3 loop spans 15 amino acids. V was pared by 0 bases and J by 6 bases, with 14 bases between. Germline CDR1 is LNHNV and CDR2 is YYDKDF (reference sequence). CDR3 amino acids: CATSREPYRFSEAFF. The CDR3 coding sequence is TGTGCCACCAGCAGAGAACCGTACAGGTTTTCTGAAGCTTTCTTT.

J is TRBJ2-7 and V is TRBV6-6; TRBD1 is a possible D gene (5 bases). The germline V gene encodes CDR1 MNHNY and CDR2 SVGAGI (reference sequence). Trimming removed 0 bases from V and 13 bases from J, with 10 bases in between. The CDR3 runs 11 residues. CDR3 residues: CASSYSGGQYF. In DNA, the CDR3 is TGTGCCAGCAGTTACTCGGGCGGACAATACTTC.

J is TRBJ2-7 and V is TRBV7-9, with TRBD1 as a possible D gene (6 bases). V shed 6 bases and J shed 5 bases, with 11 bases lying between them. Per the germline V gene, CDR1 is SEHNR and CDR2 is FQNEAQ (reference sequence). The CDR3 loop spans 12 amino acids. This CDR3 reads CASSPGTNEQYF. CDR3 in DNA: TGTGCCAGCAGTCCCGGGACAAACGAGCAGTACTTC.

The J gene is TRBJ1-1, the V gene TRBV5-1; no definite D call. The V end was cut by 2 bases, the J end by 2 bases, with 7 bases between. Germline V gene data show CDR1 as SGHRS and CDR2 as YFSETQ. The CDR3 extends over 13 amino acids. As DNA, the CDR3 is TGCGCCAGCAGCTTCCCCCCAAACACTGAAGCTTTCTTT. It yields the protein CASSFPPNTEAFF.

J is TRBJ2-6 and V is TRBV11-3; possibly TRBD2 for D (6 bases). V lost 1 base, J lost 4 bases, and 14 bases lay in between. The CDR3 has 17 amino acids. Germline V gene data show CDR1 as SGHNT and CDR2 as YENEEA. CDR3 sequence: CASSLGGAPIGANVLTF. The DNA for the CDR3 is TGTGCCAGCAGCTTAGGCGGGGCTCCAATCGGGGCCAACGTCCTGACTTTC.

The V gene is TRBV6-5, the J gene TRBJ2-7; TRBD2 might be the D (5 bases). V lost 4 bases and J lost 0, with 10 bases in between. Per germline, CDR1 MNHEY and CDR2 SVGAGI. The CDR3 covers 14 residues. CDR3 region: CASSWEGSSYEQYF. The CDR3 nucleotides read TGTGCCAGCAGTTGGGAAGGGAGCTCCTACGAGCAGTACTTC.

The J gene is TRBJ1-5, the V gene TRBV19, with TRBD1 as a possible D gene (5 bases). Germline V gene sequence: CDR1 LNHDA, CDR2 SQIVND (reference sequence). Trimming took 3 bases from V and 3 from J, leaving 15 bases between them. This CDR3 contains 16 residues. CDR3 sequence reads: CASSMGSGGYNQPQHF. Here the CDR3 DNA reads TGTGCCAGTAGTATGGGATCGGGGGGTTACAATCAGCCCCAGCATTTT.